Listed below are T cell receptor beta chains from one sample, sequenced in a study of T cell responses to AZD1222 COVID-19 vaccine. Generated by immunoSEQ multiplex PCR, the TCRdb table keeps only in-frame clones and is missing some. This sample has about 100,000 clones, with 70% to 90% found just once. The sequencing here drew on peripheral blood, taken on day 0 of AZD1222 vaccination. These receptors were collected from an adult in good health. Both conserved end residues are part of each CDR3. D genes are given only for firm matches. Some rows have no size entry. The others give once, few or many, or a class for an expanded clone.

-	TRBV7-2	-	TRBJ1-1	TGTGCCAGCAGCTTAACAACAGTGAACACTGAAGCTTTCTTT	CASSLTTVNTEAFF
-	TRBV5-4	-	TRBJ1-4	TGTGCCAGCAGCTTGGGGGCAGGGGTTGAAAAACTGTTTTTT	CASSLGAGVEKLFF
once	TRBV10-3	-	TRBJ2-7	TGTGCCATCAGTGAGTCATTTGGTAGGGGAGAGCAGTACTTC	CAISESFGRGEQYF
-	TRBV7-3	-	TRBJ2-1	TGTGCCAGCAGCTTAATAGCGGACCACTACAATGAGCAGTTCTTC	CASSLIADHYNEQFF
few	TRBV19	TRBD1	TRBJ1-2	TGTGCCAGTAGTCGTCCGGACAGGGGAAATTATGGCTACACCTTC	CASSRPDRGNYGYTF
-	TRBV10-1	-	TRBJ1-6	TGCGCCGGGACCCCAAAAACACCGAGCTCCTATAATTCACCCCTCCACTTT	CAGTPKTPSSYNSPLHF
-	TRBV5-1	-	TRBJ2-3	TGCGCCAGCAGCTTATCAACGGTGGATACGCAGTATTTT	CASSLSTVDTQYF
-	TRBV7-3	-	TRBJ1-1	TGTGCCAGCAGCCGCGACAGGATGAACACTGAAGCTTTCTTT	CASSRDRMNTEAFF
-	TRBV5-5	-	TRBJ1-1	TGTGCTACACAGCTTCAGAGGGGCACTGAAGCTTTCTTT	CATQLQRGTEAFF
-	TRBV24-1	TRBD1	TRBJ1-2	TGTGCCACCAGTGACCCCGGGACAGGGTATGGCTACACCTTC	CATSDPGTGYGYTF
-	TRBV19	TRBD1	TRBJ2-7	TGTGCCAGTAGTACCGGGACAGGGGTCTACGAGCAGTACTTC	CASSTGTGVYEQYF
-	TRBV28	-	TRBJ1-6	TGTGCCAGCACCCACACGAACTCCTATAATTCACCCCTCCACTTT	CASTHTNSYNSPLHF
-	TRBV5-1	TRBD2	TRBJ2-1	TGCGCCAGCAGGCCCGGGACTAGCATCAATGAGCAGTTCTTC	CASRPGTSINEQFF
-	TRBV21-1	-	TRBJ2-4	TGTGCCAGCAGCAAAGAAGAGGGACAGGGGCGGGCCAAAAACATTCAGTACTTC	CASSKEEGQGRAKNIQYF
-	TRBV4-1	TRBD1	TRBJ1-2	TGCGCCAGCAGCCAAGAAGGAGACACCGAGACAGGGCCCCATGGCTACACCTTC	CASSQEGDTETGPHGYTF
-	TRBV18	-	TRBJ1-2	TGTGCCAGCTCACCATTAAACAGGGCTAACTATGGCTACACCTTC	CASSPLNRANYGYTF
-	TRBV5-1	-	TRBJ2-7	TGCGCCAGCAGCTCGCGAGGGGACTCCTACGAGCAGTACTTC	CASSSRGDSYEQYF
-	TRBV5-1	TRBD1	TRBJ2-1	TGCGCCAGCAGCTTGAGACAGGGCTCCTACAATGAGCAGTTCTTC	CASSLRQGSYNEQFF
-	TRBV10-3	-	TRBJ1-1	TGTGCCATCAGTGAGTCTGCCTCGGCCGGAGCTTTCTTT	CAISESASAGAFF
once	TRBV29-1	-	TRBJ1-1	TGCAGCGTTGAAAGGCACAAGAACACTGAAGCTTTCTTT	CSVERHKNTEAFF
-	TRBV6-5	-	TRBJ2-5	TGTGCCAGCAGTTACTCGTTGGGGGGAGAGACCCAGTACTTC	CASSYSLGGETQYF
-	TRBV7-2	-	TRBJ2-4	TGTGCCAGCAGCAGAGCCGGGACACAAAACATTCAGTACTTC	CASSRAGTQNIQYF
-	TRBV27	TRBD1	TRBJ2-7	TGTGCCAGCAGTCCCCGGACAGGTCACTACGAGCAGTACTTC	CASSPRTGHYEQYF
-	TRBV6-6	-	TRBJ2-1	TGTGCCAGCAGTTTGGGGAGCTCCTACAATGAGCAGTTCTTC	CASSLGSSYNEQFF
-	TRBV20-1	-	TRBJ2-3	TGCAGTGCTAGTCGAACAGATACGCAGTATTTT	CSASRTDTQYF
-	TRBV10-3	-	TRBJ2-3	TGTGCCATCAGTGAGGGTCCGGGACAACCAGATACGCAGTATTTT	CAISEGPGQPDTQYF
few	TRBV9	-	TRBJ1-6	TGTGCCAGCAGCGTAGGCTCGGATTCACCCCTCCACTTT	CASSVGSDSPLHF
-	TRBV7-9	-	TRBJ1-2	TGTGCCAGCAGCCTCCGAGAGGACTCATACTATGGCTACACCTTC	CASSLREDSYYGYTF
-	TRBV7-2	-	TRBJ2-7	TGTGCCAGCAGCTTAGCCCCGGCAGTAAACTACGAGCAGTACTTC	CASSLAPAVNYEQYF
-	TRBV13	TRBD1	TRBJ1-1	TGTGCCAGCAGCTTCACAGGGGGCGCCGGGTCTGAAGCTTTCTTT	CASSFTGGAGSEAFF
-	TRBV19	TRBD2	TRBJ2-2	TGTGCCAGTTCGCGAGCGGGGACTCTGTTTTTT	CASSRAGTLFF
few	TRBV5-6	TRBD1	TRBJ1-2	TGTGCCAGCAGCCCGGGACAGGGGGCTAACTATGGCTACACCTTC	CASSPGQGANYGYTF
-	TRBV4-1	TRBD1	TRBJ1-5	TGCGCCAGCAGCCAAGATCCCGGACAGGGGGTAAACCAGCCCCAGCATTTT	CASSQDPGQGVNQPQHF
-	TRBV11-3	-	TRBJ1-1	TGTGCCAGCAGCTTAGTCGGAGGGGGAGCTGAAGCTTTCTTT	CASSLVGGGAEAFF
once	TRBV28	-	TRBJ1-1	TGTGCCAGCAGTTTTAGTGGACTCCCCTGGGCTTTCTTT	CASSFSGLPWAFF
few	TRBV9	-	TRBJ1-2	TGTGCCAGCAGCGTAGAGGCAGAACTTAACTATGGCTACACCTTC	CASSVEAELNYGYTF
-	TRBV2	-	TRBJ1-4	TGTGCCAGCAGTGAATGGGGGGTTGGGGAAAAACTGTTTTTT	CASSEWGVGEKLFF
-	TRBV7-2	-	TRBJ2-3	TGTGCCAGCAGCTTAGGAAGAGGTGGGGAAGATACGCAGTATTTT	CASSLGRGGEDTQYF
-	TRBV6-2/TRBV6-3	TRBD1	TRBJ1-5	TGTGCCAGCAGTAAAACAGGGGGGAATAACCAGCCCCAGCATTTT	CASSKTGGNNQPQHF
-	TRBV11-3	-	TRBJ2-7	TGTGCCAGCAGCCCCCGGGACTCAGCCTACGAGCAGTACTTC	CASSPRDSAYEQYF
-	TRBV11-1	-	TRBJ2-1	TGTGCCAGCAGCTTAGCTAATCGCAATGAGCAGTTCTTC	CASSLANRNEQFF
-	TRBV6-5	TRBD1	TRBJ1-2	TGTGCCAGCAGTCCTACACCGACAGGGGGCGTAGGCTACACCTTC	CASSPTPTGGVGYTF
-	TRBV19	-	TRBJ2-2	TGTGCCAGTACTCGTCGGGCCATGGGGACGCAAAACACCGGGGAGCTGTTTTTT	CASTRRAMGTQNTGELFF
-	TRBV19	-	TRBJ1-1	TGTGCCAGTACCCATCCGTTGGCGAACACTGAAGCTTTCTTT	CASTHPLANTEAFF
-	TRBV10-1	-	TRBJ2-3	TGCGCCAGCAGTGCGGCTAGCACAGATACGCAGTATTTT	CASSAASTDTQYF
-	TRBV9	-	TRBJ2-5	TGTGCCAGCAGCGTCGGGCAGGGCCGACTGGGGGAGACCCAGTACTTC	CASSVGQGRLGETQYF
-	TRBV7-2	-	TRBJ1-5	TGTGCCAGCAGCTTAGTAGGAGGGGTGAGCAATCAGCCCCAGCATTTT	CASSLVGGVSNQPQHF
-	TRBV6-6	-	TRBJ2-7	TGTGCCAGCAGTTACGGTGGAATGGGTTACGAGCAGTACTTC	CASSYGGMGYEQYF
-	TRBV6-5	TRBD1	TRBJ1-4	TGTGCCAGCAGGGACAGGGAACATGAAAAACTGTTTTTT	CASRDREHEKLFF
once	TRBV10-1	TRBD1	TRBJ2-7	TGCGCCAGCAGTGCCGCGACAGGGGGTGGCTACGAGCAGTACTTC	CASSAATGGGYEQYF
-	TRBV6-5	-	TRBJ1-5	TGTGCCAGCAGTCCGGGGACGGGCAATCAGCCCCAGCATTTT	CASSPGTGNQPQHF
-	TRBV6-2/TRBV6-3	-	TRBJ1-5	TGTGCCAGCAGCGAAGCCCTGGGCCATCAGCCCCAGCATTTT	CASSEALGHQPQHF
-	TRBV7-6	TRBD2	TRBJ2-3	TGTGCCAGCAGCCGAGCGGGGGGCTTCACAGATACGCAGTATTTT	CASSRAGGFTDTQYF
-	TRBV19	TRBD1	TRBJ1-3	TGTGCCAGTACCGGGACAGGGGAAGGAAACACCATATATTTT	CASTGTGEGNTIYF
-	TRBV11-2	-	TRBJ1-6	TGTGCCAGCAGCTTAGCGGCAACCTATAATTCACCCCTCCACTTT	CASSLAATYNSPLHF
-	TRBV19	-	TRBJ1-2	TGTGCCAGTAGTATCGAGACAGCCTATGGCTACACCTTC	CASSIETAYGYTF
-	TRBV12-3/TRBV12-4	-	TRBJ1-2	TGTGCCAGCAGTTTGGTAGCGTATGGCTACACCTTC	CASSLVAYGYTF
-	TRBV11-3	-	TRBJ2-1	TGTGCCAGCAGCCGGGCCAATGAGCAGTTCTTC	CASSRANEQFF